A single sample gave rise to the 26 T cell receptor beta chains below, sequenced in a study of brain metastases from non-small cell lung cancer. TCRdb's table, derived via immunoSEQ multiplex PCR, lists solely in-frame clones and lacks some. The repertoire holds 1,200 to 1,500 clones, with approximately 85% as singletons. The sequenced sample consisted of tumor-adjacent normal tissue. The source of these receptors is a donor at least 40 years old with non-small cell lung cancer.

The J gene is TRBJ2-3, the V gene TRBV5-4; 8 bases map to TRBD2. CDR1 and CDR2 (germline): SGHNT, YYREEE (reference sequence). The CDR3 spans 16 residues. J was trimmed by 3 bases and V by 4 bases; bases with no gene match: 10. The CDR3 region is CASSTGPPGGTDTQYF. CDR3 DNA sequence: TGTGCCAGCAGCACAGGACCCCCGGGGGGGACAGATACGCAGTATTTT. Supplemented by reference TRBV5-4 and TRBJ2-3, the full variable domain reads ETGVTQSPTHLIKTRGQQVTLRCSSQSGHNTVSWYQQALGQGPQFIFQYYREEENGRGNFPPRFSGLQFPNYSSELNVNALELDDSALYLCASSTGPPGGTDTQYFGPGTRLTVL.

This chain uses TRBV5-1 with TRBJ2-1, with D unclear. V was shortened by 5 bases and J by 3 bases, with 18 bases between the two germline ends. Germline V gives CDR1 SGHRS, CDR2 YFSETQ. The CDR3 has 16 residues. CDR3 amino acids: CASSPQFGGFYNEQFF. CDR3 bases: TGCGCCAGCAGTCCTCAATTCGGCGGCTTCTACAATGAGCAGTTCTTC. The full variable domain, with the rest looked up from reference TRBV5-1 and TRBJ2-1, is KAGVTQTPRYLIKTRGQQVTLSCSPISGHRSVSWYQQTPGQGLQFLFEYFSETQRNKGNFPGRFSGRQFSNSRSEMNVSTLELGDSALYLCASSPQFGGFYNEQFFGPGTRLTVL.

This sequence joins TRBV4-1 and TRBJ2-2; no firm D call. Trimming cost V 0 bases and J 6 bases, with 8 bases left between them. Germline V gene lookup returns CDR1 MGHRA and CDR2 YSYEKL. The CDR3 is made up of 14 amino acids. In DNA form, the CDR3 reads TGCGCCAGCAGCCAAGATTCCTTGGCCGGGGAGCTGTTTTTT. Encoded protein: CASSQDSLAGELFF.

The V gene is TRBV2, the J gene TRBJ2-2; TRBD2 agrees at 7 bases. The junction had 16 bases not matched to a gene; V was cut back by 5 bases and J by 4 bases. CDR3 size: 18 residues. Germline V gene lookup returns CDR1 SNHLY and CDR2 FYNNEI. The CDR3 protein is CASSFTSERMLGTGELFF. CDR3 bases: TGTGCCAGCAGTTTTACTAGCGAGAGAATGTTGGGCACCGGGGAGCTGTTTTTT.

This clone was recorded only once. The chain is built from TRBV27 and TRBJ1-2; D may be TRBD1 (5 bases). Trimming took off 3 bases at V and 0 bases at J, with 8 bases between the two ends. The CDR3 has 14 residues. Per germline, CDR1 MNHEY and CDR2 SMNVEV (reference sequence). The CDR3 spells CASSFDRTNYGYTF. CDR3 bases: TGTGCCAGCAGTTTCGACAGAACTAACTATGGCTACACCTTC.

This chain connects TRBV5-8 to TRBJ2-6, with D perhaps matching TRBD2 (6 bases). The CDR3 extends over 15 amino acids. V lost 4 bases and J lost 9, with 17 bases in between. Per the germline V gene, CDR1 is SGHTS and CDR2 is YDEGEE. The CDR3 region is CASSLRHPGLNVLTF. The CDR3 bases are TGTGCCAGCAGCCTAAGACATCCGGGACTCAACGTCCTGACTTTC.

The chain combines TRBV29-1 with TRBJ2-5; tentatively, D is TRBD2 (5 bases). Trimming took off 5 bases at V and 7 bases at J, with 11 bases between the two ends. Germline CDR1 is SQVTM and CDR2 is ANQGSEA. CDR3 length: 11 residues. The CDR3 is CSVNTAGTQYF. The DNA of the CDR3 is TGCAGCGTTAACACGGCGGGGACCCAGTACTTC.

V usage is TRBV5-6 and J usage is TRBJ1-1; D possibly corresponds to TRBD1 (5 bases). From germline, CDR1 is SGHDT and CDR2 YYEEEE. The CDR3 sequence is 16 residues long. V was clipped by 0 bases and J by 0 bases, with 12 bases between them. The CDR3 is CASSLERQILNTEAFF. Written as DNA, the CDR3 is TGTGCCAGCAGCTTGGAAAGACAGATATTGAACACTGAAGCTTTCTTT.

This chain links TRBV25-1 with TRBJ2-6; no clear D gene. Trimming pared 4 bases from V and 0 bases from J, leaving 7 bases between. CDR1 and CDR2 (germline): MGHDK, SYGVNS. The CDR3 runs 15 residues. CDR3 region: CASSGASSGANVLTF. CDR3 in DNA: TGTGCCAGCAGTGGTGCCAGCTCTGGGGCCAACGTCCTGACTTTC.

The rearrangement uses TRBV7-9 and TRBJ1-3; D remains ambiguous. Trimming shortened V by 1 base and J by 4 bases, and 2 bases separated the two germline ends. Germline V gives CDR1 SEHNR, CDR2 FQNEAQ (reference sequence). CDR3 length: 12 residues. This CDR3 reads CASSLGGNTIYF. The CDR3 nucleotides read TGTGCCAGCAGCTTAGGGGGAAACACCATATATTTT. Full variable domain (missing parts from reference TRBV7-9 and TRBJ1-3): DTGVSQNPRHKITKRGQNVTFRCDPISEHNRLYWYRQTLGQGPEFLTYFQNEAQLEKSRLLSDRFSAERPKGSFSTLEIQRTEQGDSAMYLCASSLGGNTIYFGEGSWLTVV.

The chain combines TRBV29-1 with TRBJ2-5; 8 nucleotides line up with TRBD2. This CDR3 contains 13 residues. The germline CDR1 and CDR2 sequences are SQVTM and ANQGSEA. J lost 4 bases, V lost 6 bases, and 7 bases had no gene match. CDR3 sequence reads: CSVTVAGGETQYF. The CDR3 region has the DNA TGCAGCGTGACTGTGGCGGGAGGAGAGACCCAGTACTTC.

The chain links TRBV6-5 to TRBJ1-6; D not resolved. The CDR3 is 13 residues long. Trimming removed 5 bases at V and 8 bases at J, with 10 bases between. The V gene's germline CDR1 is MNHEY and CDR2 SVGAGI. As DNA, the CDR3 is TGTGCCAGCAGTCGGGGTCAGGATTCACCCCTCCACTTT. This codes for CASSRGQDSPLHF.

The V call is TRBV5-6, the J call TRBJ2-3, with TRBD1 identical over 7 bases. With 2 bases clipped from V and 5 bases from J, the junction kept 5 bases outside the gene matches. Germline assignment: CDR1 SGHDT and CDR2 YYEEEE. The CDR3 spans 14 residues. The DNA of the CDR3 is TGTGCCAGCAGCTTACAGGGGCGGGTAGATACGCAGTATTTT. Translating gives CASSLQGRVDTQYF.

DNA of the CDR3: TGTGCCTGGATTGACAGGGACAACACTGAAGCTTTCTTT. It codes for CAWIDRDNTEAFF. The chain carries TRBV30 and TRBJ1-1; 7 bases map to TRBD1. In germline, CDR1 is GTSNPN, CDR2 SVGIG (reference sequence). V gave up 4 bases and J gave up 2 bases; unmatched junction bases: 4. The CDR3 is 13 residues long. Drawing the rest from reference TRBV30 and TRBJ1-1, the complete variable domain is SQTIHQWPATLVQPVGSPLSLECTVEGTSNPNLYWYRQAAGRGLQLLFYSVGIGQISSEVPQNLSASRPQDRQFILSSKKLLLSDSGFYLCAWIDRDNTEAFFGQGTRLTVV.

The rearrangement joins TRBV7-2 to TRBJ2-5; 9 bases map to TRBD2. The trim removed 5 bases at V and 6 bases at J, leaving 7 bases unmatched. CDR1 SGHTA and CDR2 FQGNSA come from the germline V gene. The CDR3 is 14 amino acids. DNA for the CDR3: TGTGCCAGCAGCCGCGGGGGGGGAGGGAAGACCCAGTACTTC. This sequence encodes CASSRGGGGKTQYF.

The gene calls are TRBV15 and TRBJ2-1, with 10 bases fitting TRBD2. Unmatched junction bases numbered 10, after V lost 3 bases and J lost 8 bases. The length of the CDR3 is 16 residues. Looked up from germline, CDR1 is LNHNV and CDR2 is YYDKDF (reference sequence). The CDR3 DNA is TGTGCCACCAGCAGGGACTTAGCGGGAGGAGTCGATGAGCAGTTCTTC. The encoded protein is CATSRDLAGGVDEQFF. Combining the CDR3 with reference TRBV15 and TRBJ2-1 gives the whole variable domain DAMVIQNPRYQVTQFGKPVTLSCSQTLNHNVMYWYQQKSSQAPKLLFHYYDKDFNNEADTPDNFQSRRPNTSFCFLDIRSPGLGDTAMYLCATSRDLAGGVDEQFFGPGTRLTVL.

The chain employs TRBV19 and TRBJ2-2; D call uncertain. V shed 3 bases and J shed 7 bases, with 12 bases lying between them. This CDR3 comprises 14 residues. CDR1 and CDR2 (germline): LNHDA, SQIVND (reference sequence). The CDR3 DNA follows: TGTGCCAGTAGTATGGGCAGGACGGTCGGGGAGCTGTTTTTT. Amino acid sequence: CASSMGRTVGELFF.

The chain is built from TRBV6-6 and TRBJ2-3; TRBD2 agrees at 9 bases. The germline CDR1 and CDR2 sequences are MNHNY and SVGAGI (reference sequence). The J segment lost 2 bases and the V segment lost 6 bases, leaving 6 bases of the junction unmatched. CDR3 length: 15 amino acids. CDR3 protein: CASRRTSAFTDTQYF. DNA for the CDR3: TGTGCCAGCAGGCGGACTAGCGCTTTCACAGATACGCAGTATTTT.

This clone showed up just a few times. The chain is built from TRBV7-9 and TRBJ2-7, with D perhaps matching TRBD1 or TRBD2 (6 bases each). This CDR3 has 15 amino acids. Per germline, CDR1 SEHNR and CDR2 FQNEAQ (reference sequence). V lost 5 bases and J lost 2, with 16 bases in between. CDR3 loop: CASSPTGALAYEQYF. DNA of the CDR3: TGTGCCAGCAGCCCGACGGGGGCACTTGCCTACGAGCAGTACTTC.

This clone appeared a few times. Other DNA sequences in the sample encode the same CDR3. The chain couples TRBV5-1 to TRBJ2-6, with D maybe TRBD1 (5 bases). The CDR3 covers 18 residues. The V end was cut by 0 bases, the J end by 0 bases, with 13 bases between. The germline gives CDR1 SGHRS, CDR2 YFSETQ. DNA for the CDR3: TGCGCCAGCAGCTTGGTTACAGGCCCGAGCTCTGGGGCCAACGTCCTGACTTTC. Amino acid sequence: CASSLVTGPSSGANVLTF.

The V gene is TRBV4-1, the J gene TRBJ2-1; D is possibly TRBD1 or TRBD2 (5 bases each). The germline CDR1 and CDR2 sequences are MGHRA and YSYEKL. Trimming removed 4 bases at V and 8 bases at J, with 12 bases between. There are 13 residues in the CDR3. CDR3 nucleotide sequence: TGCGCCAGCAGCCCGAGGGGTTTTGATGAGCAGTTCTTC. As protein: CASSPRGFDEQFF.

The J gene is TRBJ2-2, the V gene TRBV5-1; 7 bases map to TRBD1. CDR3 length: 16 residues. Trimming cost V 3 bases and J 0 bases; bases outside gene matches: 5. Germline V CDR1 and CDR2: SGHRS, YFSETQ. The DNA of the CDR3 is TGCGCCAGCAGCTCGGGACAGCCCGCGAACACCGGGGAGCTGTTTTTT. As protein: CASSSGQPANTGELFF.

J is TRBJ2-2 and V is TRBV30; no reliable D call. Trimming pared 1 base from V and 6 bases from J, leaving 6 bases between. CDR3 length equals 12 residues. CDR1 and CDR2 (germline): GTSNPN, SVGIG (reference sequence). In DNA, the CDR3 is TGTGCCTGGAGTGGTGGGCCCGGGGAGCTGTTTTTT. This codes for CAWSGGPGELFF.

The chain is built from TRBV6-4 and TRBJ2-3; 9 nucleotides align to TRBD2. The J segment lost 3 bases and the V segment lost 4 bases, leaving 5 bases of the junction unmatched. The CDR3 sequence is 15 residues long. Germline CDR1 reads MRHNA; CDR2 reads SNTAGT. DNA of the CDR3: TGTGCCAGCAGTGGTAGCGGGAGCGGGACAGATACGCAGTATTTT. This codes for CASSGSGSGTDTQYF.

The chain combines TRBV3-1 (or the pseudogene TRBV3-2) with TRBJ2-7; the match to TRBD2 covers 10 bases. V dropped 0 bases and J dropped 10; count of bases not matched to a gene: 15. The CDR3 is 17 residues long. Looked up from germline, CDR1 is LGHDT and CDR2 is YNNKEL (reference sequence). The DNA for the CDR3 is TGTGCCAGCAGCCAAGAAAGGGGAGCGGGAGGGCCGAGGGTTCAGTACTTC. Its protein is CASSQERGAGGPRVQYF.

The chain links TRBV14 to TRBJ2-1, with D hard to call. The CDR3 is made up of 15 amino acids. The germline V gene has CDR1 SGHDN and CDR2 FVKESK. V was trimmed by 4 bases and J by 3 bases, leaving 13 bases between them. CDR3 sequence: CASSREDTDYNEQFF. The CDR3 DNA reads as TGTGCCAGCAGCCGGGAAGACACCGACTACAATGAGCAGTTCTTC.